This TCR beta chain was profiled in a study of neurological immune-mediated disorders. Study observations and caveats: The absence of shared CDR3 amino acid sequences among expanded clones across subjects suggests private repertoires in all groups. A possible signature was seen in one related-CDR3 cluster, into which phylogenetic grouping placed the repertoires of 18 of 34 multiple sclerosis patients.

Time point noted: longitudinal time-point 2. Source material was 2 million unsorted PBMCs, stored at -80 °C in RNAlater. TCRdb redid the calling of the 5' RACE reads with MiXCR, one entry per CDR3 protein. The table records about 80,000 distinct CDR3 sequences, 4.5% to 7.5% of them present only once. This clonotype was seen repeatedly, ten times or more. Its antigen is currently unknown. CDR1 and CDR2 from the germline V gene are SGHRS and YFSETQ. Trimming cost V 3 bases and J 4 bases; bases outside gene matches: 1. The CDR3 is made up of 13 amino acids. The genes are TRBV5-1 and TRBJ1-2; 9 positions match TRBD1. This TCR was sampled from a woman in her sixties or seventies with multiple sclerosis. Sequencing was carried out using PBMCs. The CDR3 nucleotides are TGCGCCAGCAGCTGGGACAGGGCCTATGGCTACACCTTC. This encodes CASSWDRAYGYTF.